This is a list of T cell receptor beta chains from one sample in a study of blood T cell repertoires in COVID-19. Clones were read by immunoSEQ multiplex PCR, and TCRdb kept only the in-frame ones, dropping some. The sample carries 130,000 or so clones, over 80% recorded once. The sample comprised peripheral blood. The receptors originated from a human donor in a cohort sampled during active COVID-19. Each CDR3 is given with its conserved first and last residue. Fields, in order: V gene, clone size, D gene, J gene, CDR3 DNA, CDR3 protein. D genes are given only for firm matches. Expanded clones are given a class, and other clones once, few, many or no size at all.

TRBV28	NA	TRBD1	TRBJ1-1	TGTGCCAGCAGCAGGACAGGTCCAGGGACTGAAGCTTTCTTT	CASSRTGPGTEAFF
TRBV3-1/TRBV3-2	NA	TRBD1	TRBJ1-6	TGTGCCAGCAGCCAAGATTGGGGACAGGGTGGTTCACCCCTCCACTTT	CASSQDWGQGGSPLHF
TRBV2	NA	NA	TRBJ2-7	TGTGCCAGCAGTGAACAGGCTTCCTACGAGCAGTACTTC	CASSEQASYEQYF
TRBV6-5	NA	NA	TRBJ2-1	TGTGCCAGCAGTTGGGTAAGGAGGGCCGATGAGCAGTTCTTC	CASSWVRRADEQFF
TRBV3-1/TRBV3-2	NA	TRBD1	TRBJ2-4	TGTGCCAGCAGCCAGGGGGACAGGTGGATAAACATTCAGTACTTC	CASSQGDRWINIQYF
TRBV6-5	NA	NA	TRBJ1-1	TGTGCCAGCAGACCAACAGGGAGCACTGAAGCTTTCTTT	CASRPTGSTEAFF
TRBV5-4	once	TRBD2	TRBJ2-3	TGTGCCAGCAGCTTGAGACTAGCGGAGAACACAGATACGCAGTATTTT	CASSLRLAENTDTQYF
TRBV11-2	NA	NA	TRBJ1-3	TGTGCCAGCAGGCATGTGGGGGCCCCCTCTGGAAACACCATATATTTT	CASRHVGAPSGNTIYF
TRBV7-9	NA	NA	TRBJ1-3	TGTGCCAGCAGCCCGGGGGGGCAGTCGTTTGGAAACACCATATATTTT	CASSPGGQSFGNTIYF
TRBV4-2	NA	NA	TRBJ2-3	TGTGCCAGCAGCCCGAAAGGCCGGAGGACAGATACGCAGTATTTT	CASSPKGRRTDTQYF
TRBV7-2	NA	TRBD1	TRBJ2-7	TGTGCCAGCAGCTCCCAGGGGGCGCATAATTACGAGCAGTACTTC	CASSSQGAHNYEQYF
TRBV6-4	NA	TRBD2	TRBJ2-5	TGTGCCAGCAGTCCATTGCGGGAGGATAAGGAGACCCAGTACTTC	CASSPLREDKETQYF
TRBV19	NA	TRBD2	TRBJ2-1	TGTGCCAGTAGTATGGGGTTTAGGGGAGGGGCCTACAATGAGCAGTTCTTC	CASSMGFRGGAYNEQFF
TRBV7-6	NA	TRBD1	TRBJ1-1	TGTGCCAGCAGCACTGGGACAGCCCTTAACACTGAAGCTTTCTTT	CASSTGTALNTEAFF
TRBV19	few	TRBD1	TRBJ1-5	TGTGCCAGTAGGACAGGGAGGAATCAGCCCCAGCATTTT	CASRTGRNQPQHF
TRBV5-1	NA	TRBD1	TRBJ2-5	TGCGCCAGCAGCTCTAAGACAGGGCAAGAGACCCAGTACTTC	CASSSKTGQETQYF
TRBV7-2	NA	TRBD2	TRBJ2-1	TGTGCCAGCAGCTTGGGCGGGAGTAGGAATGAGCAGTTCTTC	CASSLGGSRNEQFF
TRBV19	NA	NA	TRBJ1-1	TGTGCCAGTAGTATTGGGGGGGCAGGGACTGAAGCTTTCTTT	CASSIGGAGTEAFF
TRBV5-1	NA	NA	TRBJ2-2	TGCGCCAGCAGCCGCAGTCCACCCGGGGAGCTGTTTTTT	CASSRSPPGELFF
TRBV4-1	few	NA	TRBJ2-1	TGCGCCAGCAGCCTCGGGGGTAATGAGCAGTTCTTC	CASSLGGNEQFF
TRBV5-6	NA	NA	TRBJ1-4	TGTGCCAGCAGCTTGGTTGGGGGCCTGGCGGAAAAACTGTTTTTT	CASSLVGGLAEKLFF
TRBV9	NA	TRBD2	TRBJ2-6	TGTGCCAGCAGCTCCCGACTAGCGGGAGGGGGGGCCAACGTCCTGACTTTC	CASSSRLAGGGANVLTF
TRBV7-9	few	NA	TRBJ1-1	TGTGCCAGCAGCCGAGTCAACACTGAAGCTTTCTTT	CASSRVNTEAFF
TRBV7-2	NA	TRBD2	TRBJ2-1	TGTGCCAGCAGCTTACGCCTAGCGGGAGAGCATGAGCAGTTCTTC	CASSLRLAGEHEQFF
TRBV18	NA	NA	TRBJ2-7	TGTGCCAGCTCGCCGACTAAGGCGGGCTACGAGCAGTACTTC	CASSPTKAGYEQYF
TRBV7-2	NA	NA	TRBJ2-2	TGTGCCAGCAGCTTACGGTTGGTAGCGAACACCGGGGAGCTGTTTTTT	CASSLRLVANTGELFF
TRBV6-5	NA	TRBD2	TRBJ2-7	TGTGCCAGCAGGCCTACTAGCGGGAGAAGTGGCGAGCAGTACTTC	CASRPTSGRSGEQYF
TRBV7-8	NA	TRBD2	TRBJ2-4	TGTGCCAGCAGCACGGGACTAGCGGGAGGGCCGATACCCGCCAAAAACATTCAGTACTTC	CASSTGLAGGPIPAKNIQYF
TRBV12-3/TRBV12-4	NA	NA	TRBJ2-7	TGTGCCAGCAGTTTAGTACTATCCTACGAGCAGTACTTC	CASSLVLSYEQYF
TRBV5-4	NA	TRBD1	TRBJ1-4	TGTGCCAGCAGCACAGGGGGGACAGGATCAAATGAAAAACTGTTTTTT	CASSTGGTGSNEKLFF
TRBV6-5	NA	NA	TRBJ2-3	TGTGCCAGCAAAGTGGACAGTTTCTCAAATACGCAGTATTTT	CASKVDSFSNTQYF
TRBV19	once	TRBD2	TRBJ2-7	TGTGCCAGTAGTAAAAACCGGGACTACGCCTACGAGCAGTACTTC	CASSKNRDYAYEQYF
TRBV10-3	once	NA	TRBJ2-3	TGTGCCATCAGTACGGGGGCCCGGGGAGGGACAGATACGCAGTATTTT	CAISTGARGGTDTQYF
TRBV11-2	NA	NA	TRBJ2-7	TGTGCCAGCAGCTTTTCCGGAGCCAACGAGCAGTACTTC	CASSFSGANEQYF
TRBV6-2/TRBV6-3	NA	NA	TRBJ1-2	TGTGCCAGCAGTTACTCGAGGTGGGACTATGGCTACACCTTC	CASSYSRWDYGYTF
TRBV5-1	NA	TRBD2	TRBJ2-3	TGCGCCAGCAGCCCGACTAGCGGAACCATCACAGATACGCAGTATTTT	CASSPTSGTITDTQYF
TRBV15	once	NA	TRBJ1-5	TGTGCCACCAGCAGAGGCCCACTACAACAGGAGAGGGGGAATCAGCCCCAGCATTTT	CATSRGPLQQERGNQPQHF
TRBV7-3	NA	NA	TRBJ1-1	TGTGCCAGCAGCTTTGACAGGTACACTGAAGCTTTCTTT	CASSFDRYTEAFF
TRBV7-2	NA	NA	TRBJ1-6	TGTGCCAGCAGCTTACGGGACTATAATTCACCCCTCCACTTT	CASSLRDYNSPLHF
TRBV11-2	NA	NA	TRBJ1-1	TGTGCCAGCAGCCGACAGGACCGCACTGAAGCTTTCTTT	CASSRQDRTEAFF
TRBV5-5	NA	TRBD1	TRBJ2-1	TGTGCCAGCAGCTTGGGACCAAGGACAGGGCAGTTCTTC	CASSLGPRTGQFF
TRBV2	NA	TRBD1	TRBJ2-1	TGTGCCAGCAGTGAAATAAGAGGGGGCGAGATCAATGAGCAGTTCTTC	CASSEIRGGEINEQFF
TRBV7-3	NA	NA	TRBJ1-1	TGTGCCAGCAGGAGGACAGAGAACACTGAAGCTTTCTTT	CASRRTENTEAFF
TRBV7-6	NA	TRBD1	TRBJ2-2	TGTGCCAGCAGCTTAGTGGGGACAGGAACGAACACCGGGGAGCTGTTTTTT	CASSLVGTGTNTGELFF
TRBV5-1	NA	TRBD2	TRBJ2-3	TGCGCCAGCAGCTCGGGGGCACTAGCGGGGAGCACAGATACGCAGTATTTT	CASSSGALAGSTDTQYF